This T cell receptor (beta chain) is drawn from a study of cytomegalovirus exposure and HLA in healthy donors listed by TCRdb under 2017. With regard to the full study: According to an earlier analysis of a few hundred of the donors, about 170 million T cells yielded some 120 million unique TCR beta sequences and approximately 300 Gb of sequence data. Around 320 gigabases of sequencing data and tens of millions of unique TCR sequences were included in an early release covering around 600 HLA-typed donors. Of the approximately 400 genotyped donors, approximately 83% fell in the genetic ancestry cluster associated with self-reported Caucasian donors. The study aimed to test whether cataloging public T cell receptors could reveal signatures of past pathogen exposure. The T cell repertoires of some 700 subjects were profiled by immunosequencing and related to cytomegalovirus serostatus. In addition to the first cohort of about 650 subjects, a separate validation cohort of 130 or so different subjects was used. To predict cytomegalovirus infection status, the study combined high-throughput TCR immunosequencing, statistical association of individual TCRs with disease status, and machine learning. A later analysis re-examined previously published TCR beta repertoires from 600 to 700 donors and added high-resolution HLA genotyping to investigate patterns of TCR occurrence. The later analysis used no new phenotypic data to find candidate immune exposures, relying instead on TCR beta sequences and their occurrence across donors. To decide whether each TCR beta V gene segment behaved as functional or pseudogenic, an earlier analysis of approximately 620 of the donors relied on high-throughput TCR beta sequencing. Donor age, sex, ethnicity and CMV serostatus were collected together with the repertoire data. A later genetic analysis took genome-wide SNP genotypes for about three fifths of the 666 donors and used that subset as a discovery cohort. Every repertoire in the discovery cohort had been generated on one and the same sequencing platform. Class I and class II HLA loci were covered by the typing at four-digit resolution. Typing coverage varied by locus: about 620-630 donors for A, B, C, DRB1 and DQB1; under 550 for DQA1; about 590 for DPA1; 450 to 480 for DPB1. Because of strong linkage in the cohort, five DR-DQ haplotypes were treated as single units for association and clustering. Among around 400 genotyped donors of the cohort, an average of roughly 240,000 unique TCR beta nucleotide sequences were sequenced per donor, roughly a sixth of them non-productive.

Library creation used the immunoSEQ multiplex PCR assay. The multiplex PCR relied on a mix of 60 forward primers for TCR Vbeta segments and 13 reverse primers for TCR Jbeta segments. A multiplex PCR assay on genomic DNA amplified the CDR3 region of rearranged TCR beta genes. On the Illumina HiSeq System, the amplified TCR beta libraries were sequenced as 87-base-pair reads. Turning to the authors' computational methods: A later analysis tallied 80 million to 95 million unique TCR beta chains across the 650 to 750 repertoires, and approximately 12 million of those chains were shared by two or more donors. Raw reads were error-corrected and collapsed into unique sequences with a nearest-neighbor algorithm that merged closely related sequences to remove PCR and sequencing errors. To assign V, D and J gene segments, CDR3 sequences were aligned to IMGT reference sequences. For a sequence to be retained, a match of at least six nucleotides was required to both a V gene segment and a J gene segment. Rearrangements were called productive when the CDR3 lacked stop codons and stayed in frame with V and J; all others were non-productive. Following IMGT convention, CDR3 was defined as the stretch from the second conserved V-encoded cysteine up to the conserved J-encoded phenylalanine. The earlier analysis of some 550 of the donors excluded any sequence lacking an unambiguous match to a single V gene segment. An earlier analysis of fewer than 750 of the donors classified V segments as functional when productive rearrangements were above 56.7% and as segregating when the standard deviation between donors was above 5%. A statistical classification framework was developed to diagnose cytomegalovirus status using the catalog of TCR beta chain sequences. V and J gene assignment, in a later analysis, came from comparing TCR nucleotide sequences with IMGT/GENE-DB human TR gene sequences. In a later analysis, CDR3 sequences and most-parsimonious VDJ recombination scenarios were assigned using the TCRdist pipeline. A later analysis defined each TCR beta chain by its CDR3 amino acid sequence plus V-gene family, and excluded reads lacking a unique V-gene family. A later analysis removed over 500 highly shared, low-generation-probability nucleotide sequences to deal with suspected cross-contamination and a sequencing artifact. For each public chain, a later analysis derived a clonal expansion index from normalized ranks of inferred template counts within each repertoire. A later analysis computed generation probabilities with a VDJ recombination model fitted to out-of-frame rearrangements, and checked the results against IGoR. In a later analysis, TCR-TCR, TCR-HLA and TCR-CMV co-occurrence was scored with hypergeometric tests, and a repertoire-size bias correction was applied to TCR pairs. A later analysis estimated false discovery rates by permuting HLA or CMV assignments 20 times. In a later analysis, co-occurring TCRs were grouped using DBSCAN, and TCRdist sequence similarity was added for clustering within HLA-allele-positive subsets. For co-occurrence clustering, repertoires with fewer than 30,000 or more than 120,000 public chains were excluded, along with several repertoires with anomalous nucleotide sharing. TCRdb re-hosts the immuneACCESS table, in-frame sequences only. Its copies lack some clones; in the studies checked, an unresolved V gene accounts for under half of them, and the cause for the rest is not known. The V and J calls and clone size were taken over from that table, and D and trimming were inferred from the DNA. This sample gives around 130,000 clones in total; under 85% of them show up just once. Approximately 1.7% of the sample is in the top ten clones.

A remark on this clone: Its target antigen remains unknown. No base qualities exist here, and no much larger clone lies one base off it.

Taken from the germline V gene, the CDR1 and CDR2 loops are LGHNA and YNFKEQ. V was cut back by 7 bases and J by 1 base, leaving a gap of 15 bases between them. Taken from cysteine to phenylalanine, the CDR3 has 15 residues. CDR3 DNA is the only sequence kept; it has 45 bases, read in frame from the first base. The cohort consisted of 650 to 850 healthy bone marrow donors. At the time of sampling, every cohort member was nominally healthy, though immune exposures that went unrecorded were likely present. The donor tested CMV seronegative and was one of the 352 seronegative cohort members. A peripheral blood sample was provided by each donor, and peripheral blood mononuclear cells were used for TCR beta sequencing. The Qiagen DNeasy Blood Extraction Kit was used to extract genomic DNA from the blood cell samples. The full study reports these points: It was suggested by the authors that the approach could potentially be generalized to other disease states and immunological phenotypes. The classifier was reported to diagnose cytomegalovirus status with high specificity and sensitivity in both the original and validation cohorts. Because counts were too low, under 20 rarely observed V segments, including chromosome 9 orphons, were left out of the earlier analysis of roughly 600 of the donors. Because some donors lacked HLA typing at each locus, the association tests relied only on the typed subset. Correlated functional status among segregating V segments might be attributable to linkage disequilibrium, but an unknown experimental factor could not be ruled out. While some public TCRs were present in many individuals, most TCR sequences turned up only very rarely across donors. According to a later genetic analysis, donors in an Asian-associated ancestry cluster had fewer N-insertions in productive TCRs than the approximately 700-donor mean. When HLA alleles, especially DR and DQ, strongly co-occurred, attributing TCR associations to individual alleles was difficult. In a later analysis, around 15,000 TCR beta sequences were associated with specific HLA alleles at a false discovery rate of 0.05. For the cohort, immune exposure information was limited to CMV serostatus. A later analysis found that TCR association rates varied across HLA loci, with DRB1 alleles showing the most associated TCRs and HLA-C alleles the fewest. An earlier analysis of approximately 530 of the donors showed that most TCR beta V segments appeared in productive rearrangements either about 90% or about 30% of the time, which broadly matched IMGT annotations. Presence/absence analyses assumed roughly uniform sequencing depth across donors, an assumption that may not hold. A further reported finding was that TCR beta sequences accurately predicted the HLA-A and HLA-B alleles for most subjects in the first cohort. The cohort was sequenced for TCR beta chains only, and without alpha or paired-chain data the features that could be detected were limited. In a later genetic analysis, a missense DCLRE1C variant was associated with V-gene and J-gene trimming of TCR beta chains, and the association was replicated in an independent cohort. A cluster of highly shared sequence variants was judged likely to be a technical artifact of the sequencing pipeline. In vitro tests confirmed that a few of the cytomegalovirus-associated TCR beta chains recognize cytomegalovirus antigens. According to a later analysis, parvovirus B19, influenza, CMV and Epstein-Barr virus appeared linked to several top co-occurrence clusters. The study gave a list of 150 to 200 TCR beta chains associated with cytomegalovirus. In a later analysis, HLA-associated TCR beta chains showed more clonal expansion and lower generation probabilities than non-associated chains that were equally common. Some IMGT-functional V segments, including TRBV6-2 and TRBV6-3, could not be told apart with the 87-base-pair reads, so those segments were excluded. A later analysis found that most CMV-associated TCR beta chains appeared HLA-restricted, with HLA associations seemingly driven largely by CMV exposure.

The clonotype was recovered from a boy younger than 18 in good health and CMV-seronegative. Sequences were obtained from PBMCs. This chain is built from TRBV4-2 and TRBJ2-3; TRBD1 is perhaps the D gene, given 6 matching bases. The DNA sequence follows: TGTGCCAGCAACCTCCAGGGGTATGGCACAGATACGCAGTATTTT. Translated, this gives CASNLQGYGTDTQYF.